A selection of T cell receptor beta chains follows, all from one sample in a study of T cell repertoires in cytomegalovirus infection. In TCRdb, the reads were re-called with MiXCR into one record per CDR3 protein. The table lists some 400,000 distinct CDR3 sequences, 30% to 40% of them singletons, with roughly 15% in the top ten. Sequencing was performed on PBMCs. These receptors all stem from a human donor in good health (CMV status not recorded). Some clones in this sample may be carry-over from other donors' samples. Both conserved end residues are part of each CDR3. D genes are given only for firm matches. Not all rows give a size; the values are once, few, many and, for expanded clones, a class.

d_gene	v_gene	j_gene	abundance	CDR3aa	CDR3nt
.	TRBV19	TRBJ1-5	.	CASSIVWDPGPQHF	TGTGCCAGTAGTATAGTTTGGGACCCCGGGCCCCAGCATTTT
TRBD1	TRBV11-2	TRBJ2-2	few	CASSYPLGQGFAGELFF	TGTGCCAGCAGCTACCCGTTGGGACAGGGGTTCGCCGGGGAGCTGTTTTTT
TRBD1	TRBV7-6	TRBJ2-1	few	CASSPPTGETNNEQFF	TGTGCCAGCAGCCCTCCTACAGGGGAAACCAACAATGAGCAGTTCTTC
.	TRBV15	TRBJ2-1	.	CATSRELTVSYNEQFF	TGTGCCACCAGCAGAGAGCTAACGGTCTCCTACAATGAGCAGTTCTTC
.	TRBV19	TRBJ1-1	.	CASSMLGNTEAFF	TGTGCCAGTAGTATGTTGGGAAACACTGAAGCTTTCTTT
.	TRBV11-2	TRBJ2-1	many	CASSNIQVVINEQFF	TGTGCCAGCAGCAATATTCAGGTGGTCATTAATGAGCAGTTCTTC
TRBD1	TRBV2	TRBJ1-2	once	CASSLHPGQRNYGYTF	TGTGCCAGCAGTTTACACCCGGGACAGAGAAACTATGGCTACACCTTC
.	TRBV6-6	TRBJ2-7	many	CASSSRTPSSYEQYF	TGTGCCAGCAGTTCCCGGACACCCAGCTCCTACGAGCAGTACTTC
TRBD1	TRBV6-5	TRBJ1-1	.	CSSSYISQGANFF	TGTTCCAGCAGTTATATCTCACAGGGGGCGAATTTTTTT
.	TRBV4-3	TRBJ2-7	few	CASSQDTSYEQYF	TGCGCCAGCAGCCAGGACACCTCCTACGAGCAGTACTTC
.	TRBV24-1	TRBJ2-2	.	CATSEYGGANTGELFF	TGTGCCACCAGTGAATATGGAGGGGCTAACACCGGGGAGCTGTTTTTT
.	TRBV6-1	TRBJ1-1	.	CASSPAGSTEAFF	TGTGCCAGCAGTCCCGCGGGGTCCACTGAAGCTTTCTTT
.	TRBV7-8	TRBJ1-2	many	CASSPGLWGYTF	TGTGCCAGCAGCCCGGGCCTCTGGGGCTACACCTTC
.	TRBV25-1	TRBJ2-5	.	CASSESTGEETQYF	TGTGCCAGCAGTGAGAGTACGGGAGAAGAGACCCAGTACTTC
.	TRBV9	TRBJ2-1	.	CASSVGDSGNEQFF	TGTGCCAGCAGCGTAGGTGATAGCGGCAATGAGCAGTTCTTC
.	TRBV6-2/TRBV6-3	TRBJ2-1	.	CASSAPLEQFF	TGTGCCAGCAGTGCCCCCCTCGAGCAGTTCTTC
.	TRBV12-3/TRBV12-4	TRBJ2-7	few	CASSLHGRRDEQYF	TGTGCCAGCAGTTTACACGGTCGGAGGGACGAGCAGTACTTC